Below, 16 T cell receptor beta chains from the same sample are listed, as sequenced in a study of patients and donors after allogeneic stem cell transplantation. From the RT-PCR reads, TCRdb called clonotypes with MiXCR, one entry per CDR3 protein. This repertoire shows about 960,000 distinct CDR3 sequences, about a sixth found once; its top ten account for 5% to 6.5%. The sequenced sample was blood, either unsorted or a sorted T cell fraction (not recorded which). The receptors derive from a human donor who was either an allogeneic HSCT recipient or a stem cell or donor lymphocyte infusion donor (not recorded which). It is not recorded whose cells these are; they may come from a transplant donor.

There are a few counts of this clonotype. The chain has TRBV4-1 and TRBJ2-7; 8 nucleotides match TRBD2. With V trimmed by 1 base and J by 6 bases, 11 bases remained unmatched. The CDR3 consists of 16 residues. CDR1 and CDR2 from the germline V gene are MGHRA and YSYEKL. DNA of the CDR3: TGCGCCAGCAGCCAAGGTTATGGCGGGAGGATGGGCGAGCAGTACTTC. This encodes CASSQGYGGRMGEQYF.

This clonotype was seen more than once but under ten times. V usage is TRBV20-1 and J usage is TRBJ2-3; TRBD1 agrees at 8 bases. Trimming at V came to 6 bases and at J to 4 bases, leaving 15 bases not matched to a gene. From germline, CDR1 is DFQATT and CDR2 SNEGSKA (reference sequence). The CDR3 extends over 16 amino acids. The CDR3 nucleotides read TGCAGTGCCCGGGACCGGGACAGGTCGTTCCCAGATACGCAGTATTTT. The encoded protein is CSARDRDRSFPDTQYF.

The chain carries TRBV4-3 and TRBJ2-2; D gene ambiguous. Germline V lookup: CDR1 LGHNA, CDR2 YSLEER. This CDR3 comprises 15 residues. The V gene lost 0 bases and the J gene lost 4 bases, with 9 bases spanning the gap. CDR3 nucleotide sequence: TGCGCCAGCAGCCAAGATATAAGTCTCACCGGGGAGCTGTTTTTT. Its protein product is CASSQDISLTGELFF.

The chain recombines TRBV4-2 with TRBJ2-5; the match to TRBD1 covers 7 bases. V lost 3 bases, J lost 6 bases, and 7 bases stayed unmatched. The CDR3 has 14 amino acids. The germline V gene has CDR1 LGHNA and CDR2 YNFKEQ. CDR3 region: CASSQDRTGQTQYF. The CDR3 coding sequence is TGTGCCAGCAGCCAGGACAGGACCGGTCAGACCCAGTACTTC.

The chain has TRBV5-6 and TRBJ2-7; D possibly corresponds to TRBD2 (5 bases). The CDR3 runs to 12 residues. The V gene lost 3 bases and the J gene lost 5 bases, with 9 bases spanning the gap. Germline V gene lookup returns CDR1 SGHDT and CDR2 YYEEEE. This chain's CDR3 is CASSYEGNEQYF. The CDR3 coding sequence is TGTGCCAGCAGCTACGAGGGAAACGAGCAGTACTTC. Together with reference TRBV5-6 and TRBJ2-7, the CDR3 gives the full variable domain: DAGVTQSPTHLIKTRGQQVTLRCSPKSGHDTVSWYQQALGQGPQFIFQYYEEEERQRGNFPDRFSGHQFPNYSSELNVNALLLGDSALYLCASSYEGNEQYFGPGTRLTVT.

This clonotype came up many times. The chain employs TRBV12-3 or TRBV12-4 and TRBJ2-7, with unresolved D. This CDR3 region has 14 residues. V lost 2 bases and J 3 bases, leaving 11 bases between the germline ends. The CDR3 bases are TGTGCCAGCAGTTTACTCGGAGAACGCTACGAGCAGTACTTC. It codes for CASSLLGERYEQYF.

This clonotype was seen just once. V is TRBV4-3 and J is TRBJ1-5; D might be TRBD1 (5 bases). The CDR3 is 17 amino acids. CDR1 and CDR2 from the germline V gene are LGHNA and YSLEER. V lost 0 bases, J lost 0 bases, and 12 bases lay in between. CDR3 coding DNA: TGCGCCAGCAGCCAAGATCTGGCAGGGAATAGCAATCAGCCCCAGCATTTT. As protein: CASSQDLAGNSNQPQHF.

This clonotype was picked up a small number of times. This chain joins TRBV3-1 and TRBJ2-1; D ambiguous. CDR1 is LGHDT, CDR2 YNNKEL, per germline (reference sequence). This CDR3 is built from 15 residues. Trimming took off 0 bases at V and 0 bases at J, with 6 bases between the two ends. CDR3 sequence: CASSQESDSYNEQFF. DNA for the CDR3: TGTGCCAGCAGCCAAGAGTCGGACTCCTACAATGAGCAGTTCTTC.

This clonotype was found many times. The chain carries TRBV12-3 or TRBV12-4 and TRBJ2-3, with 7 bases matching TRBD2. The CDR3 totals 17 residues. V gave up 3 bases and J gave up 5 bases; unmatched junction bases: 14. The CDR3 DNA is TGTGCCAGCAGTTTTAGCGGGCGACATTCGGTAGGAGATACGCAGTATTTT. Translated, it gives CASSFSGRHSVGDTQYF.

This sequence joins TRBV20-1 and TRBJ2-7, with D possibly matching TRBD1 (5 bases). Germline CDR1 is DFQATT and CDR2 is SNEGSKA (reference sequence). V lost 1 base, J lost 5 bases, and 12 bases lay in between. The CDR3 consists of 13 residues. CDR3 loop: CSARGQGKNEQYF. CDR3 sequence (DNA): TGCAGTGCTAGAGGTCAGGGTAAGAACGAGCAGTACTTC.

The chain joins TRBV10-3 to TRBJ2-5; D gene unclear. The V gene lost 2 bases and the J gene lost 2 bases, with 18 bases spanning the gap. CDR1 is ENHRY, CDR2 SYGVKD, per germline. The CDR3 covers 17 residues. The CDR3 DNA sequence: TGTGCCATCAGTGAGACGAGGCGACAAGGCTTTCAAGAGACCCAGTACTTC. Its protein product is CAISETRRQGFQETQYF.

In this sample, this clonotype turned up a few times. The rearrangement uses TRBV6-1 and TRBJ2-6; D is perhaps TRBD2 (7 bases). V dropped 7 bases and J dropped 2 bases, with 12 bases sitting between them. In germline, CDR1 is MNHNS, CDR2 SASEGT. CDR3 length: 15 residues. As DNA, the CDR3 is TGTGCCAGCACCGAAGGGGGGGCTGGGGCCAACGTCCTGACTTTC. Amino acid sequence: CASTEGGAGANVLTF.

This clonotype was found a few times. This chain connects TRBV7-9 to TRBJ1-5, with 7 bases fitting TRBD1. The J segment lost 2 bases and the V segment lost 5 bases, leaving 6 bases of the junction unmatched. This CDR3 has 15 amino acids. CDR1 SEHNR and CDR2 FQNEAQ come from the germline V gene (reference sequence). CDR3 coding DNA: TGTGCCAGCAGCAACGACAGGGAGGGCAATCAGCCCCAGCATTTT. Translated: CASSNDREGNQPQHF.

This clonotype has more than one count but fewer than ten. V usage is TRBV18 and J usage is TRBJ1-5, with D uncertain. The V end was cut by 3 bases, the J end by 5 bases, with 17 bases between. The CDR3 extends over 16 amino acids. In germline, CDR1 is KGHSH, CDR2 LQKENI. The CDR3 spells CASSPFGLTKDQPQHF. In DNA, the CDR3 is TGTGCCAGCTCACCGTTCGGTCTGACGAAAGATCAGCCCCAGCATTTT.

This clonotype was recorded many times. The CDR3 DNA follows: TGTGCCAGCAGTCTAAGAGGGACAGGGACCACTGAAGCTTTCTTT. Translation gives CASSLRGTGTTEAFF. V and J are TRBV12-3 or TRBV12-4 and TRBJ1-1; 9 bases map to TRBD1. The CDR3 runs 15 residues. Trimming removed 5 bases from V and 4 bases from J; junction bases left unmatched: 8.

The CDR3 nucleotides are TGTGCCAGCAGCGGGAGGATTATGAACACTGAAGCTTTCTTT. Its translation: CASSGRIMNTEAFF. This chain joins TRBV6-1 and TRBJ1-1; D gene uncertain. There are 14 residues in the CDR3. The V and J ends lost 6 bases and 0 bases respectively, with 11 bases between them. Per germline, CDR1 MNHNS and CDR2 SASEGT.